Listed below are T cell receptor beta chains from one sample, sequenced in a study of blood T cell repertoires in COVID-19. Generated by immunoSEQ multiplex PCR, the TCRdb table keeps only in-frame clones and is missing some. This table holds about 370,000 clones, roughly 89% found once. What was sequenced was peripheral blood. The receptor set was obtained from a man aged 18-30 years with active or convalescent COVID-19. Each CDR3 is given with its conserved first and last residue. The order of the fields is D gene, J gene, V gene, CDR3 protein, CDR3 DNA. A D gene is named only where the DNA matches it firmly.

d_call: NA
j_call: TRBJ2-5
v_call: TRBV30
cdr3_aa: CAWLDEGYQETQYF
cdr3_nt: TGTGCCTGGCTGGACGAGGGTTATCAAGAGACCCAGTACTTC

d_call: NA
j_call: TRBJ2-2
v_call: TRBV19
cdr3_aa: CASRKTVPNTGELFF
cdr3_nt: TGTGCCAGTAGGAAGACAGTCCCGAACACCGGGGAGCTGTTTTTT

d_call: TRBD1
j_call: TRBJ1-1
v_call: TRBV19
cdr3_aa: CASKSWTGPTEAFF
cdr3_nt: TGTGCCAGTAAGTCTTGGACAGGCCCCACTGAAGCTTTCTTT

d_call: NA
j_call: TRBJ1-2
v_call: TRBV4-2
cdr3_aa: CASSRRIGRVLSNYGYTF
cdr3_nt: TGTGCCAGCAGCCGACGAATAGGCAGGGTCTTATCTAACTATGGCTACACCTTC

d_call: NA
j_call: TRBJ2-5
v_call: TRBV19
cdr3_aa: CASSARGGETQYF
cdr3_nt: TGTGCCAGTAGTGCCAGGGGAGGGGAGACCCAGTACTTC

d_call: NA
j_call: TRBJ1-5
v_call: TRBV28
cdr3_aa: CASSAGVASNQPQHF
cdr3_nt: TGTGCCAGCAGTGCAGGGGTTGCGAGCAATCAGCCCCAGCATTTT

d_call: NA
j_call: TRBJ1-5
v_call: TRBV7-2
cdr3_aa: CASSPDTNQPQHF
cdr3_nt: TGTGCCAGCAGCCCCGACACCAATCAGCCCCAGCATTTT

d_call: NA
j_call: TRBJ1-2
v_call: TRBV6-5
cdr3_aa: CASSYSGQGYGYTF
cdr3_nt: TGTGCCAGCAGTTACTCGGGGCAGGGATATGGCTACACCTTC

d_call: NA
j_call: TRBJ1-4
v_call: TRBV5-1
cdr3_aa: CASSRTGFNEKLFF
cdr3_nt: TGCGCCAGCAGCCGTACAGGATTTAATGAAAAACTGTTTTTT

d_call: NA
j_call: TRBJ1-1
v_call: TRBV5-6
cdr3_aa: CASSPGRGDEAFF
cdr3_nt: TGTGCCAGCAGCCCGGGGAGGGGGGATGAAGCTTTCTTT

d_call: TRBD1
j_call: TRBJ2-7
v_call: TRBV18
cdr3_aa: CASSRGDRGYEQYF
cdr3_nt: TGTGCCAGCTCACGGGGTGACAGGGGCTACGAGCAGTACTTC

d_call: NA
j_call: TRBJ2-1
v_call: TRBV15
cdr3_aa: CATSRDRGTVNEQFF
cdr3_nt: TGTGCCACCAGCAGAGATAGGGGGACCGTCAATGAGCAGTTCTTC

d_call: NA
j_call: TRBJ2-7
v_call: TRBV27
cdr3_aa: CASSLSQGQEQYF
cdr3_nt: TGTGCCAGCAGTTTATCGCAGGGTCAAGAGCAGTACTTC

d_call: NA
j_call: TRBJ1-1
v_call: TRBV19
cdr3_aa: CASGLQGGSTEAFF
cdr3_nt: TGTGCCAGTGGGCTACAGGGTGGGAGCACTGAAGCTTTCTTT

d_call: NA
j_call: TRBJ1-5
v_call: TRBV12-3/TRBV12-4
cdr3_aa: CASSQTQNQPQHF
cdr3_nt: TGTGCCAGCAGCCAGACACAAAATCAGCCCCAGCATTTT